These 9 T cell receptor beta chains share one sample of origin, sequenced in a study of blood T cell repertoires in COVID-19. The method was immunoSEQ multiplex PCR; TCRdb's version includes in-frame clones alone and lacks a portion of them. Of about 69,000 clones in the sample, roughly four fifths are singletons; the top ten hold 25% to 30%. Sample: peripheral blood. All receptors derive from a human donor in a cohort sampled during active COVID-19.

The chain joins TRBV6-6 to TRBJ2-5; 7 bases agree with TRBD1. This CDR3 has 15 residues. CDR1 is MNHNY, CDR2 SVGAGI, per germline (reference sequence). V dropped 5 bases and J dropped 1; count of bases not matched to a gene: 7. CDR3 sequence reads: CASSLTGILQETQYF. The CDR3 DNA reads TGTGCCAGCAGTCTGACAGGGATACTCCAAGAGACCCAGTACTTC.

The chain has TRBV5-1 and TRBJ2-1; maybe TRBD1 (6 bases). The CDR3 spans 14 residues. Germline CDR1 is SGHRS and CDR2 is YFSETQ. V gave up 3 bases and J gave up 6 bases, with 13 bases separating them. The chain's CDR3 is CASSSGVGGNEQFF. As DNA, the CDR3 is TGCGCCAGCAGCTCCGGGGTAGGGGGCAATGAGCAGTTCTTC.

The CDR3 DNA reads as TGTGCCAGCAGCTTTGGGCAGGCGCATAGCTCCTATAATTCACCCCTCCACTTT. Residues: CASSFGQAHSSYNSPLHF. This chain connects TRBV7-8 to TRBJ1-6; D gene ambiguous. Germline V lookup: CDR1 SGHVS, CDR2 FQNEAQ. V lost 3 bases and J 0 bases, leaving 15 bases between the germline ends. The CDR3 spans 18 residues.

Written as DNA, the CDR3 is TGTGCCAGCAGCTTGCCTAGCGGGGGGGAAGAGACCCAGTACTTC. It yields the protein CASSLPSGGEETQYF. V usage is TRBV5-4 and J usage is TRBJ2-5; 12 positions agree with TRBD2. Germline assignment: CDR1 SGHNT and CDR2 YYREEE (reference sequence). V shed 1 base and J 3 bases; nucleotides not matched to a gene: 1. The CDR3 length is 15 residues.

V gene TRBV4-2 combines with J gene TRBJ2-5; 8 bases agree with TRBD2. V was pared by 1 base and J by 1 base, with 11 bases of the junction left unmatched. The germline V gene encodes CDR1 LGHNA and CDR2 YNFKEQ. This CDR3 has 18 amino acids. CDR3 amino acids: CASSQVGIAGTAQETQYF. In DNA form, the CDR3 reads TGTGCCAGCAGCCAAGTAGGGATAGCGGGGACCGCCCAAGAGACCCAGTACTTC.

The chain joins TRBV7-8 to TRBJ2-7; D possibly corresponds to TRBD1 (6 bases). V was cut by 4 bases and J by 3 bases, with 13 bases left in between. This CDR3 is built from 14 residues. Germline loops: CDR1 SGHVS, CDR2 FQNEAQ. The CDR3 DNA is TGTGCCAGCAGCTCCGGACAGAGTTACTACGAGCAGTACTTC. It specifies CASSSGQSYYEQYF.

This clone was counted a few times. The chain couples TRBV24-1 to TRBJ2-7; TRBD1 matches 10 bases. This CDR3 region has 15 residues. Trimming at V came to 2 bases and at J to 2 bases, leaving 2 bases not matched to a gene. Germline V gene lookup returns CDR1 KGHDR and CDR2 SFDVKD. The CDR3 protein is CATSDSGTGAYEQYF. CDR3 in DNA: TGTGCCACCAGTGATTCCGGGACAGGGGCCTACGAGCAGTACTTC.

The rearrangement joins TRBV2 to TRBJ1-6; 7 nucleotides align to TRBD1. CDR1 is SNHLY, CDR2 FYNNEI, per germline. The CDR3 runs 14 residues. The junction had 7 bases not matched to a gene; V was cut back by 4 bases and J by 10 bases. CDR3 DNA sequence: TGTGCCAGCAGTGCCTCTTTCAGGGGGTCACCCCTCCACTTT. Encoded protein: CASSASFRGSPLHF.

The V and J genes are TRBV2 and TRBJ2-3, with TRBD1 identical over 7 bases. CDR3 size: 15 residues. The ends lost 8 bases at V and 1 base at J; junction bases unmatched: 9. Germline V gene data show CDR1 as SNHLY and CDR2 as FYNNEI. For the CDR3, the DNA is TGTGCCAGCCGACAGGGCGTGAGGGGCACAGATACGCAGTATTTT. This codes for CASRQGVRGTDTQYF.